The 15 T cell receptor beta chains in this list originate from one sample, sequenced in a study of blood T cell repertoires in COVID-19. Measured with immunoSEQ multiplex PCR; TCRdb has only the in-frame clones, and not every one. The table records more than 350,000 clones, 88% of them present only once. Sequenced input: PBMCs or T cells enriched from blood (not recorded which). The receptors derive from a woman in her late teens or twenties who had been exposed to COVID-19.

The V call is TRBV13, the J call TRBJ2-1, with 7 nucleotides matching TRBD2. The V segment lost 6 bases and the J segment 12 bases; nucleotides outside the gene matches: 11. Germline CDR1 is PRHDT and CDR2 is FYEKMQ (reference sequence). This CDR3 has 13 amino acids. In DNA form, the CDR3 reads TGTGCCAGCAGGTTCTTACAGCGGGAATCGCAGTTCTTC. Protein sequence: CASRFLQRESQFF.

The V call is TRBV7-8, the J call TRBJ1-3; tentatively, D is TRBD1 (6 bases). Trimming cost V 4 bases and J 6 bases, with 19 bases left between them. Per germline, CDR1 SGHVS and CDR2 FQNEAQ. The CDR3 consists of 16 residues. The CDR3 sequence: CASSSYPGTIENTIYF. The DNA for the CDR3 is TGTGCCAGCAGCTCCTATCCCGGGACAATAGAAAACACCATATATTTT.

The genes are TRBV14 and TRBJ1-2; D is perhaps TRBD1 (6 bases). CDR1 SGHDN and CDR2 FVKESK come from the germline V gene. The CDR3 runs to 15 residues. V was trimmed by 4 bases and J by 4 bases, leaving 16 bases between them. CDR3 DNA sequence: TGTGCCAGCAGCCCCAGACAGGAACCACGCTATGGCTACACCTTC. Protein product: CASSPRQEPRYGYTF.

The V call is TRBV3-1 (or the pseudogene TRBV3-2), the J call TRBJ1-2; the D gene is possibly TRBD1 (5 bases). The CDR3 contains 16 residues. Trimming removed 1 base at V and 6 bases at J, with 18 bases between. Germline lookup yields CDR1 LGHDT and CDR2 YNNKEL (reference sequence). The DNA for the CDR3 is TGTGCCAGCAGCCAAGGAGCCAGCACAGGTAATAATGGCTACACCTTC. This codes for CASSQGASTGNNGYTF.

The chain couples TRBV27 to TRBJ2-1; 15 bases line up with TRBD2. Germline CDR1 is MNHEY and CDR2 is SMNVEV (reference sequence). Trimming removed 5 bases from V and 9 bases from J; junction bases left unmatched: 2. The CDR3 extends over 14 amino acids. The DNA for the CDR3 is TGTGCCAGCAGTACGGGACTAGCGGGGGGTGAGCAGTTCTTC. Translation: CASSTGLAGGEQFF.

This chain joins TRBV16 and TRBJ1-1, with TRBD1 identical over 7 bases. Unmatched junction bases numbered 8, after V lost 3 bases and J lost 1 base. There are 16 residues in the CDR3. Looked up from germline, CDR1 is KGHSY and CDR2 is FQNENV. The CDR3 coding sequence is TGTGCCAGCAGCCACTACGCCGGGACAGAGAACACTGAAGCTTTCTTT. The encoded protein is CASSHYAGTENTEAFF.

This clone has more than one count but fewer than ten. This sequence joins TRBV28 and TRBJ1-5, with no clear D. The CDR3 loop spans 13 amino acids. V lost 4 bases and J lost 8, with 12 bases in between. In germline, CDR1 is MDHEN, CDR2 SYDVKM. The CDR3 sequence: CASSSLSGKPQHF. The CDR3 nucleotides read TGTGCCAGCAGTTCCCTGTCGGGGAAGCCCCAGCATTTT.

This rearrangement joins TRBV13 to TRBJ1-2, with TRBD1 identical over 8 bases. Germline CDR1 reads PRHDT; CDR2 reads FYEKMQ (reference sequence). This CDR3 has 13 amino acids. Germline trimming cut 5 bases from V and 4 bases from J; bases unmatched to any gene: 3. CDR3 bases: TGTGCCAGCAGCCGAGGACAGGGCTATGGCTACACCTTC. This sequence encodes CASSRGQGYGYTF.

The J gene is TRBJ2-7, the V gene TRBV28; 8 nucleotides agree with TRBD1. Germline CDR1 and CDR2: MDHEN and SYDVKM. CDR3 length equals 14 residues. Germline trimming cut 4 bases from V and 6 bases from J; bases unmatched to any gene: 8. For the CDR3, the DNA is TGTGCCAGCAGTTGGACAGGGAGCAGTCGCGAGCAGTACTTC. Protein product: CASSWTGSSREQYF.

The chain couples TRBV7-3 to TRBJ2-2, with 11 bases fitting TRBD2. Germline V CDR1 and CDR2: SGHTA, FQGTGA. The V gene end was trimmed by 5 bases and the J gene end by 7 bases; junction bases not matched to a gene: 9. The CDR3 has 16 residues. CDR3 in amino acids: CASSVSGTSGHGELFF. CDR3 DNA: TGTGCCAGCAGCGTCTCCGGGACTAGCGGCCACGGGGAGCTGTTTTTT.

The V and J genes are TRBV5-1 and TRBJ2-6, with 10 nucleotides matching TRBD2. V shed 3 bases and J 2 bases; nucleotides not matched to a gene: 11. CDR1 is SGHRS and CDR2 is YFSETQ in the germline V gene. This CDR3 region has 19 residues. CDR3 sequence (DNA): TGCGCCAGCAGCTCGTTCGGACTAGCGGCCGTGGCTGGGGCCAACGTCCTGACTTTC. Its translation is CASSSFGLAAVAGANVLTF.

The gene calls are TRBV7-9 and TRBJ2-1; 7 positions match TRBD1. In germline, CDR1 is SEHNR, CDR2 FQNEAQ (reference sequence). The CDR3 is made up of 14 amino acids. Germline trimming cut 5 bases from V and 2 bases from J; bases unmatched to any gene: 3. CDR3 DNA: TGTGCCAGCAGCGGGGGACAGCCCTACAATGAGCAGTTCTTC. It yields the protein CASSGGQPYNEQFF. The full variable domain, rest sourced from reference TRBV7-9 and TRBJ2-1, is DTGVSQNPRHKITKRGQNVTFRCDPISEHNRLYWYRQTLGQGPEFLTYFQNEAQLEKSRLLSDRFSAERPKGSFSTLEIQRTEQGDSAMYLCASSGGQPYNEQFFGPGTRLTVL.

The chain has TRBV3-1 (or the pseudogene TRBV3-2) and TRBJ1-1; the D gene is possibly TRBD1 (5 bases). The CDR3 is made up of 15 amino acids. V gave up 1 base and J gave up 4 bases, with 13 bases separating them. Germline loops: CDR1 LGHDT, CDR2 YNNKEL (reference sequence). The CDR3 region has the DNA TGTGCCAGCAGCCAAGTCTCAGGGTGGGTCACTGAAGCTTTCTTT. Residues: CASSQVSGWVTEAFF.

This chain connects TRBV11-2 to TRBJ2-1; 12 bases are shared with TRBD2. The CDR3 contains 17 residues. V lost 1 base, J lost 9 bases, and 10 bases stayed unmatched. Germline V CDR1 and CDR2: SGHAT, FQNNGV. The CDR3 region is CASSLGWTSGTEGEQFF. The DNA for the CDR3 is TGTGCCAGCAGCTTAGGTTGGACTAGCGGGACGGAGGGTGAGCAGTTCTTC.

The chain employs TRBV6-2 or TRBV6-3 and TRBJ2-1; TRBD2 matches 13 bases. Per germline, CDR1 MNHEY and CDR2 SVGEGT. The V and J ends lost 6 bases and 10 bases, in that order; junction bases with no gene match: 9. The CDR3 has 15 amino acids. Here the CDR3 reads CASSPEPGLAGEQFF. CDR3 nucleotide sequence: TGTGCCAGCAGCCCTGAACCGGGACTAGCGGGAGAGCAGTTCTTC.